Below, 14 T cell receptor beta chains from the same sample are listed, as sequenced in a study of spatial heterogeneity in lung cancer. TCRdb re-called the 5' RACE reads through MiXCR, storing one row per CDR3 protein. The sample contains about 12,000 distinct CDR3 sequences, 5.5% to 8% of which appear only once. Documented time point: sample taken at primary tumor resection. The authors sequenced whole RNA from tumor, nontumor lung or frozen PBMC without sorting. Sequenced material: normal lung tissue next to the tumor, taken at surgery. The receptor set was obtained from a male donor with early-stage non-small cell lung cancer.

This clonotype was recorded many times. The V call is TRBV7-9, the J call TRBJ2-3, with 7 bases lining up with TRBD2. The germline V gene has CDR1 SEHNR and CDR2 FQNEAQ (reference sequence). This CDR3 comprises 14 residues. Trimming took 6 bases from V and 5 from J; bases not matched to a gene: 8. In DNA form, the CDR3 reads TGTGCCAGCAGTGGAGATACGGGGGGAGATACGCAGTATTTT. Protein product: CASSGDTGGDTQYF.

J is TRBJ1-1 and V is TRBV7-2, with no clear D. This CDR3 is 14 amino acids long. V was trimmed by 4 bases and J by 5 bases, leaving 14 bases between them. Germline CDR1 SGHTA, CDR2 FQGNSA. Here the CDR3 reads CASSSLAGGTEAFF. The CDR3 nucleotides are TGTGCCAGCAGCTCCCTGGCCGGAGGGACTGAAGCTTTCTTT.

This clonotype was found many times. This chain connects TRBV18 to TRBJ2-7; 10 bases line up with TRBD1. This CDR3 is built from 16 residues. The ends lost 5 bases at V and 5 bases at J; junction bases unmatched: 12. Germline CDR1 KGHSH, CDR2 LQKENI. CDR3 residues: CASSSLWDRGIHEQYF. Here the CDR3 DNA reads TGTGCCAGCTCATCACTGTGGGACAGGGGTATCCACGAGCAGTACTTC.

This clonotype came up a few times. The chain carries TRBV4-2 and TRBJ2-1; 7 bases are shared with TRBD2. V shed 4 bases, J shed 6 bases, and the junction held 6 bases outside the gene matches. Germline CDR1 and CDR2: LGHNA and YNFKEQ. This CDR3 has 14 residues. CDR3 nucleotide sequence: TGTGCCAGCAGCCCTCTAGCGGTCCCCAATGAGCAGTTCTTC. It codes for CASSPLAVPNEQFF.

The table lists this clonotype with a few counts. In DNA form, the CDR3 reads TGTGCCAGCAGCCCAACAGGGTTTTATGAAAAACTGTTTTTT. It is translated as CASSPTGFYEKLFF. The V gene is TRBV11-3, the J gene TRBJ1-4; D is perhaps TRBD1 (6 bases). Germline V lookup: CDR1 SGHNT, CDR2 YENEEA. The ends were cut back, 5 bases at V and 6 bases at J, with 13 bases in the middle. This CDR3 region has 14 residues.

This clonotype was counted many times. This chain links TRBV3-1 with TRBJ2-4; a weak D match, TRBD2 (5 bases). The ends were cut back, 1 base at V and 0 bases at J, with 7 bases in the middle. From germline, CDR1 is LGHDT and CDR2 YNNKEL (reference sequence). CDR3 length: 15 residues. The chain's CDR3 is CASSQAGIAKNIQYF. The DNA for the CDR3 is TGTGCCAGCAGCCAAGCGGGGATAGCCAAAAACATTCAGTACTTC.

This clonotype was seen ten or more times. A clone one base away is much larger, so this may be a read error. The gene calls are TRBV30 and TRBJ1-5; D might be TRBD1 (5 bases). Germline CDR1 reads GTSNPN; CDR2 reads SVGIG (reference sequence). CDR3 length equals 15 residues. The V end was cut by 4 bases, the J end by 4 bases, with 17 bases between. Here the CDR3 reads CAWTVRGAGNQPQHF. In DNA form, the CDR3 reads TGTGCCTGGACTGTACGCGGGGCAGGGAATCAGCCCCAGCATTTT. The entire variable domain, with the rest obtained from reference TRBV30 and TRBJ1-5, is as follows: SQTIHQWPATLVQPVGSPLSLECTVEGTSNPNLYWYRQAAGRGLQLLFYSVGIGQISSEVPQNLSASRPQDRQFILSSKKLLLSDSGFYLCAWTVRGAGNQPQHFGDGTRLSIL.

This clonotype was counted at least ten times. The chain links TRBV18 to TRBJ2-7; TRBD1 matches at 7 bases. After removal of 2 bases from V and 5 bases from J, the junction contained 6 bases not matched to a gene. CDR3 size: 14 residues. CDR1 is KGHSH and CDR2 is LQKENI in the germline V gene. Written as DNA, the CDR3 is TGTGCCAGCTCACCAACAGGGGTAAGCGACGAGCAGTACTTC. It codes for CASSPTGVSDEQYF.

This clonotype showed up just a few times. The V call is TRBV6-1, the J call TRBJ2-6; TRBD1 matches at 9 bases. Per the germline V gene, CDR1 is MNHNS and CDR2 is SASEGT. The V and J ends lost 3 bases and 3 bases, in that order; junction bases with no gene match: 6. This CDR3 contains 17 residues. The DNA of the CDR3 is TGTGCCAGCAGTGACTTCACAGGGGGCAGTGGGGCCAACGTCCTGACTTTC. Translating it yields CASSDFTGGSGANVLTF.

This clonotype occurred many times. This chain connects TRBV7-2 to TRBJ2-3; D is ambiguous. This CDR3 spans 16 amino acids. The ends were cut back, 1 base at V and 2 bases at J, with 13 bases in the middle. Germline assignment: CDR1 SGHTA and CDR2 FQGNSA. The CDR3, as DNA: TGTGCCAGCAGCTTAGGGCTTCTGGGAAACACAGATACGCAGTATTTT. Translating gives CASSLGLLGNTDTQYF.

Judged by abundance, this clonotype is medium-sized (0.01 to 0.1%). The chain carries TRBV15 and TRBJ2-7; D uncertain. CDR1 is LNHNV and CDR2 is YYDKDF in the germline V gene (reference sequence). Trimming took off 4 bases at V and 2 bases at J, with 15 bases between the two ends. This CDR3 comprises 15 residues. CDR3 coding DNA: TGTGCCACCAGCAAAAGGAACAGCCCTCCCTACGAGCAGTACTTC. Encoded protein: CATSKRNSPPYEQYF.

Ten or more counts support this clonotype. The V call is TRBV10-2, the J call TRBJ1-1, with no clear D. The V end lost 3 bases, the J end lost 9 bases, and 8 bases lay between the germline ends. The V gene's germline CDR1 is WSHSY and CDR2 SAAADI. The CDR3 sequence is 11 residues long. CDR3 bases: TGCGCCAGCAGTGATGACACCAAAGCTTTCTTT. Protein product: CASSDDTKAFF.

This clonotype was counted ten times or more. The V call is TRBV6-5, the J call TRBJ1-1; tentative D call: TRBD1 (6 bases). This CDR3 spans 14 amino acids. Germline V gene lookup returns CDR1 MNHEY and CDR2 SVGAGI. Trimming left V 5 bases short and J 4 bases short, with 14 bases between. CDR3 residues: CASSPGASGTEAFF. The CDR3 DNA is TGTGCCAGCAGTCCGGGGGCGTCCGGCACTGAAGCTTTCTTT.

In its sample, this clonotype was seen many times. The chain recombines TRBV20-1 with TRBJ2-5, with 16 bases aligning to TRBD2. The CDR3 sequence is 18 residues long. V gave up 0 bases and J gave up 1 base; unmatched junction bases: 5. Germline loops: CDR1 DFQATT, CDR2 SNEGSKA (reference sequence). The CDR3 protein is CSARDLGTSGRGQETQYF. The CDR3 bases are TGCAGTGCTAGAGATCTCGGGACTAGCGGGAGGGGCCAAGAGACCCAGTACTTC.